This entry describes one T cell receptor (beta chain). The target antigen is unknown. Both blood RNA, taken from unsorted whole blood, and germline DNA were extracted. Preoperatively, peripheral blood was drawn, four milliliters in total. The data stem from a study of tumor-infiltrating lymphocytes in primary liver carcinoma. Whole-study findings and limits: Relative to blood, tumors carried a significantly larger fraction of the repertoire in their top 250 clones (p = 0.039). Tumor-adjacent and tumor-blood pairs showed less overlap than tumor region pairs.

V shed 4 bases and J 5 bases; nucleotides not matched to a gene: 10. CDR3 size: 16 residues. CDR1 and CDR2 from the germline V gene are SGHKS and YYEKEE (reference sequence). A primer matching the constant region was used to make TCR beta cDNA from approximately 500 ng of total RNA. Nested multiplex PCR, run for three rounds with slightly modified ARM-PCR, yielded TCR beta libraries. Running 10 cycles apiece, the first two PCR rounds relied on TRBV1-TRBV30 forward primers together with a C-beta reverse primer. In TCRdb, the multiplex PCR reads were re-called with MiXCR into one record per CDR3 protein. The data hold approximately 310,000 distinct CDR3 sequences, with 55% to 65% observed a single time.

The chain has TRBV5-5 and TRBJ2-1; 9 nucleotides agree with TRBD2. The source of this sequence is a man between 35 and 55 years old with primary liver carcinoma and hepatitis B virus infection. The specimen sequenced was peripheral blood. The CDR3 bases are TGTGCCAGCAGCGGATGGAGTAGCGGGAGAGACAATGAGCAGTTCTTC. Protein sequence: CASSGWSSGRDNEQFF.